Following are 23 T cell receptor beta chains from one sample sequenced in a study of blood T cell repertoires in COVID-19. Sequencing was performed with immunoSEQ multiplex PCR; in TCRdb, only in-frame clones are kept and a portion is missing. The table has a few hundred thousand clones, 86% seen once. Input material: PBMCs or T cells enriched from blood (not recorded which). These receptors came from a woman aged 18-29 years who had recovered from COVID-19.

This chain joins TRBV11-1 and TRBJ1-1; 10 bases map to TRBD1. Germline CDR1 is SGHAT and CDR2 is FQDESV (reference sequence). This CDR3 region has 15 residues. Germline trimming cut 5 bases from V and 5 bases from J; bases unmatched to any gene: 8. Written as DNA, the CDR3 is TGTGCCAGCAGCCCCGCGGGACAGGGGTTTACTGAAGCTTTCTTT. As protein: CASSPAGQGFTEAFF.

The genes are TRBV2 and TRBJ1-1, with a possible D match to TRBD1 (6 bases). Germline V gives CDR1 SNHLY, CDR2 FYNNEI. The CDR3 extends over 13 amino acids. V was shortened by 7 bases and J by 3 bases, with 12 bases between the two germline ends. As DNA, the CDR3 is TGTGCCAGCAACGAGCCAGGGGACACTGAAGCTTTCTTT. It translates to CASNEPGDTEAFF.

The chain employs TRBV2 and TRBJ1-3; weak D call: TRBD1 (6 bases). Deletions cut 6 bases from V and 4 bases from J, with 16 bases between. From germline, CDR1 is SNHLY and CDR2 FYNNEI. There are 15 residues in the CDR3. The CDR3 coding sequence is TGTGCCAGCAGCAAACAGGGTCCCGCCGGAAACACCATATATTTT. This codes for CASSKQGPAGNTIYF.

The CDR3 bases are TGCGCCAGCAGCTTGGCCGAGGGCCAGGAAGGCAAAGAGACCCAGTACTTC. Translated: CASSLAEGQEGKETQYF. The chain has TRBV5-1 and TRBJ2-5, with D possibly TRBD2 on 5 matching bases. In germline, CDR1 is SGHRS, CDR2 YFSETQ. The CDR3 covers 17 residues. V was cut by 0 bases and J by 3 bases, with 18 bases left in between.

This clone was seen only once. The V call is TRBV5-1, the J call TRBJ1-4; D is unclear. This CDR3 has 13 amino acids. The V gene's germline CDR1 is SGHRS and CDR2 YFSETQ. V was trimmed by 3 bases and J by 2 bases, leaving 5 bases between them. The CDR3 DNA is TGCGCCAGCAGCTCCCGTACTAATGAAAAACTGTTTTTT. As protein: CASSSRTNEKLFF.

The J gene is TRBJ1-1, the V gene TRBV5-1; maybe TRBD1 (5 bases). From germline, CDR1 is SGHRS and CDR2 YFSETQ. Trimming stripped 3 bases from V and 1 base from J, with 10 bases between. This CDR3 spans 14 amino acids. The CDR3 DNA is TGCGCCAGCAGCTGGGGGGGAGAGAACACTGAAGCTTTCTTT. Protein sequence: CASSWGGENTEAFF.

The genes are TRBV27 and TRBJ2-6; weak D call: TRBD2 (5 bases). Germline V lookup: CDR1 MNHEY, CDR2 SMNVEV (reference sequence). Trimming stripped 2 bases from V and 1 base from J, with 9 bases between. The CDR3 runs 16 residues. In DNA, the CDR3 is TGTGCCAGCAGTTTAGAGGGATATTCTGGGGCCAACGTCCTGACTTTC. Translated: CASSLEGYSGANVLTF.

In its sample, this clone was seen a few times. The V call is TRBV28, the J call TRBJ1-4; D call uncertain. Germline loops: CDR1 MDHEN, CDR2 SYDVKM. Trimming cost V 3 bases and J 8 bases, with 10 bases left between them. This CDR3 is built from 13 residues. The CDR3 DNA sequence: TGTGCCAGCAGTTTTCCCCGAAGCGAAAAACTGTTTTTT. It translates to CASSFPRSEKLFF.

This CDR3 is CASSQELQGPGTEAFF. In nucleotides, the CDR3 is TGTGCCAGCAGCCAAGAATTGCAGGGGCCGGGCACTGAAGCTTTCTTT. The chain joins TRBV4-2 to TRBJ1-1, with D maybe TRBD1 (6 bases). This CDR3 contains 16 residues. The V gene lost 0 bases and the J gene lost 4 bases, with 15 bases spanning the gap. CDR1 and CDR2 from the germline V gene are LGHNA and YNFKEQ.

The rearrangement links TRBV10-2 to TRBJ1-1; TRBD1 is a possible D gene (5 bases). V lost 0 bases and J 4 bases, leaving 9 bases between the germline ends. Germline V gives CDR1 WSHSY, CDR2 SAAADI. This CDR3 contains 14 residues. CDR3 loop: CASSESVGRTEAFF. In nucleotides, the CDR3 is TGCGCCAGCAGTGAGTCGGTGGGGCGCACTGAAGCTTTCTTT.

The genes are TRBV5-6 and TRBJ1-3, with a tentative D call TRBD1 (6 bases). Trimming cost V 4 bases and J 2 bases, with 13 bases left between them. The germline CDR1 and CDR2 sequences are SGHDT and YYEEEE. The CDR3 spans 15 residues. As DNA, the CDR3 is TGTGCCAGCAGCAGCTTACAGGGAACTGGAAACACCATATATTTT. Translated, it gives CASSSLQGTGNTIYF. Supplemented by reference TRBV5-6 and TRBJ1-3, the full variable domain reads DAGVTQSPTHLIKTRGQQVTLRCSPKSGHDTVSWYQQALGQGPQFIFQYYEEEERQRGNFPDRFSGHQFPNYSSELNVNALLLGDSALYLCASSSLQGTGNTIYFGEGSWLTVV.

This rearrangement joins TRBV28 to TRBJ1-1; the match to TRBD1 covers 8 bases. Germline CDR1 is MDHEN and CDR2 is SYDVKM. The CDR3 has 12 residues. The V and J ends lost 2 bases and 12 bases, in that order; junction bases with no gene match: 5. CDR3 sequence: CASSLRQGTSFF. CDR3 nucleotide sequence: TGTGCCAGCAGTTTACGACAGGGGACATCTTTCTTT.

This chain connects TRBV7-2 to TRBJ1-1; no firm D call. The CDR3 consists of 13 residues. The V gene lost 5 bases and the J gene lost 4 bases, with 11 bases spanning the gap. CDR1 and CDR2 (germline): SGHTA, FQGNSA. The CDR3 region is CASSPHSLTEAFF. The CDR3, as DNA: TGTGCCAGCAGCCCCCACAGCCTCACTGAAGCTTTCTTT.

The rearrangement links TRBV7-9 to TRBJ2-6, with a weak D call TRBD1 (5 bases). The germline CDR1 and CDR2 sequences are SEHNR and FQNEAQ (reference sequence). Trimming took 2 bases from V and 0 from J, leaving 5 bases between them. The CDR3 length is 15 residues. In nucleotides, the CDR3 is TGTGCCAGCAGCTTAAGGGGCTCTGGGGCCAACGTCCTGACTTTC. Translation gives CASSLRGSGANVLTF.

The chain uses TRBV9 and TRBJ2-6; D not resolved. CDR1 SGDLS and CDR2 YYNGEE come from the germline V gene. The CDR3 consists of 15 residues. V was pared by 3 bases and J by 0 bases, with 7 bases between. The CDR3 bases are TGTGCCAGCAGCGGTATCTCCTCTGGGGCCAACGTCCTGACTTTC. Amino acids: CASSGISSGANVLTF. The variable domain in full, completed from reference TRBV9 and TRBJ2-6, reads DSGVTQTPKHLITATGQRVTLRCSPRSGDLSVYWYQQSLDQGLQFLIQYYNGEERAKGNILERFSAQQFPDLHSELNLSSLELGDSALYFCASSGISSGANVLTFGAGSRLTVL.

The V gene is TRBV5-1, the J gene TRBJ1-2, with 8 bases lining up with TRBD1. Losses at the gene ends were 4 bases for V and 4 bases for J; bases not matched to a gene: 6. CDR1 is SGHRS, CDR2 YFSETQ, per germline. The CDR3 covers 14 residues. The CDR3 nucleotides read TGCGCCAGCAGCCCTCGGACAGGGCCCTATGGCTACACCTTC. Translation gives CASSPRTGPYGYTF.

The chain has TRBV6-1 and TRBJ1-3, with 8 nucleotides matching TRBD1. Germline-derived CDR1 and CDR2 are MNHNS and SASEGT. V gave up 0 bases and J gave up 0 bases; unmatched junction bases: 4. This CDR3 has 17 amino acids. Here the CDR3 DNA reads TGTGCCAGCAGTGAAGCGCTTCAGGGGGCCTCTGGAAACACCATATATTTT. Its translation is CASSEALQGASGNTIYF.

This clone showed up just a few times. The chain recombines TRBV6-1 with TRBJ1-1, with unresolved D. This CDR3 comprises 13 residues. Trimming stripped 3 bases from V and 1 base from J, with 6 bases between. Germline V gene sequence: CDR1 MNHNS, CDR2 SASEGT. CDR3 sequence reads: CASSERSNTEAFF. The CDR3, as DNA: TGTGCCAGCAGTGAGAGATCGAACACTGAAGCTTTCTTT.

Here the CDR3 DNA reads TGCGCCAGCAGCTTGGGCTTAGGCAGGGGCTCCTACGAGCAGTACTTC. It codes for CASSLGLGRGSYEQYF. The V and J genes are TRBV5-1 and TRBJ2-7; possibly TRBD1 for D (6 bases). The CDR3 loop spans 16 amino acids. Germline CDR1 and CDR2: SGHRS and YFSETQ. With 0 bases removed from V and 0 bases from J, the gap between germline ends came to 13 bases.

The rearrangement uses TRBV19 and TRBJ2-2, with a tentative D call TRBD1 (6 bases). Germline CDR1 reads LNHDA; CDR2 reads SQIVND (reference sequence). The CDR3 has 20 residues. The germline V and J ends were trimmed by 5 bases and 0 bases, with 25 bases remaining between them. The CDR3, as DNA: TGTGCCAGTAGTTCCAGGACAGTCCACCCCGACCCCCCGAACACCGGGGAGCTGTTTTTT. Its translation: CASSSRTVHPDPPNTGELFF.

V gene TRBV7-3 combines with J gene TRBJ2-1; D gene ambiguous. Looked up from germline, CDR1 is SGHTA and CDR2 is FQGTGA. V gave up 0 bases and J gave up 6 bases, with 6 bases separating them. This CDR3 region has 13 residues. The chain's CDR3 is CASSLTSSNEQFF. The DNA of the CDR3 is TGTGCCAGCAGCTTAACGAGTTCCAATGAGCAGTTCTTC.

This chain links TRBV7-6 with TRBJ2-7, with D possibly TRBD1 on 6 matching bases. This CDR3 comprises 13 residues. Between the trimmed V and J ends, which lost 3 bases and 6 bases, there was a span of 12 bases. CDR1 SGHVS and CDR2 FNYEAQ come from the germline V gene. CDR3 amino acids: CASSFQTGTEQYF. DNA for the CDR3: TGTGCCAGCAGCTTCCAAACAGGGACCGAGCAGTACTTC. The variable domain in full, completed from reference TRBV7-6 and TRBJ2-7, reads GAGVSQSPRYKVTKRGQDVALRCDPISGHVSLYWYRQALGQGPEFLTYFNYEAQQDKSGLPNDRFSAERPEGSISTLTIQRTEQRDSAMYRCASSFQTGTEQYFGPGTRLTVT.

The gene calls are TRBV18 and TRBJ1-1, with a weak D call TRBD1 (6 bases). Germline CDR1 and CDR2: KGHSH and LQKENI. The V end lost 4 bases, the J end lost 3 bases, and 18 bases lay between the germline ends. The CDR3 contains 16 residues. CDR3 nucleotides: TGTGCCAGCTCACAAGGGGGGGCGACCCTATACACTGAAGCTTTCTTT. Translation: CASSQGGATLYTEAFF.